The 21 T cell receptor beta chains below all came from one sample that was sequenced in a study of blood T cell repertoires in COVID-19. TCRdb's table, derived via immunoSEQ multiplex PCR, lists solely in-frame clones and lacks some. The data show approximately 90,000 clones, about nine tenths seen once. Sequenced: peripheral blood. Every receptor here comes from a man in his sixties with acute or convalescent COVID-19.

The chain links TRBV3-1 (or the pseudogene TRBV3-2) to TRBJ2-3; TRBD2 is a possible D gene (5 bases). The germline V gene has CDR1 LGHDT and CDR2 YNNKEL (reference sequence). V lost 4 bases and J lost 0, with 8 bases in between. The CDR3 runs to 14 residues. The CDR3 loop is CASSLDFSTDTQYF. The CDR3 nucleotides read TGTGCCAGCAGCCTGGACTTTAGCACAGATACGCAGTATTTT.

The chain carries TRBV6-4 and TRBJ2-1; no clear D. Germline lookup yields CDR1 MRHNA and CDR2 SNTAGT. The length of the CDR3 is 12 residues. Trimming took 7 bases from V and 2 from J, leaving 6 bases between them. In DNA form, the CDR3 reads TGTGCCAGCACTTCCGCCTACAATGAGCAGTTCTTC. Translation: CASTSAYNEQFF.

This rearrangement joins TRBV5-6 to TRBJ2-7; possible D gene TRBD2, 6 bases. CDR1 SGHDT and CDR2 YYEEEE come from the germline V gene. CDR3 length: 16 amino acids. V lost 0 bases, J lost 0 bases, and 13 bases lay in between. The DNA for the CDR3 is TGTGCCAGCAGCTTGGCCGGGAGAGGGAGCTCCTACGAGCAGTACTTC. It encodes CASSLAGRGSSYEQYF.

The chain has TRBV29-1 and TRBJ2-5; 10 bases fit TRBD2. The germline V gene encodes CDR1 SQVTM and CDR2 ANQGSEA. J gave up 1 base and V 3 bases, and 11 bases lay outside the gene matches. The CDR3 loop spans 17 amino acids. In DNA form, the CDR3 reads TGCAGCGTTGAGGGGCTAGCGGGGGCGGCCCTCCAAGAGACCCAGTACTTC. Translated, it gives CSVEGLAGAALQETQYF.

This clone came up once. DNA for the CDR3: TGTGCCAGCAGCTTAGCGTTTTCGTTGGGGGGGAGAATAGATACGCAGTATTTT. Its translation is CASSLAFSLGGRIDTQYF. The chain links TRBV7-8 to TRBJ2-3, with 7 positions matching TRBD2. Germline V CDR1 and CDR2: SGHVS, FQNEAQ. The CDR3 length is 18 residues. Losses at the gene ends were 0 bases for V and 5 bases for J; bases not matched to a gene: 14.

This clone came up once. The genes are TRBV29-1 and TRBJ1-2, with D maybe TRBD1 (5 bases). Germline V gene data show CDR1 as SQVTM and CDR2 as ANQGSEA. The CDR3 covers 12 residues. Trimming shortened V by 6 bases and J by 6 bases, and 14 bases separated the two germline ends. DNA for the CDR3: TGCAGCGTGGGGGGGATGGCGGATGGCTACACCTTC. This translates into CSVGGMADGYTF.

This clone was seen a few times. The CDR3 DNA follows: TGTGCCAGCACGTCCGACAGGGGCGCCACCGGGGAGCTGTTTTTT. Its translation is CASTSDRGATGELFF. The V and J genes are TRBV2 and TRBJ2-2, with 8 bases matching TRBD1. The CDR3 extends over 15 amino acids. Germline lookup yields CDR1 SNHLY and CDR2 FYNNEI. The junction had 8 bases not matched to a gene; V was cut back by 7 bases and J by 4 bases.

The rearrangement joins TRBV19 to TRBJ1-3, with D possibly TRBD1 on 6 matching bases. Trimming cost V 7 bases and J 3 bases, with 19 bases left between them. CDR1 is LNHDA and CDR2 is SQIVND in the germline V gene (reference sequence). CDR3 length: 16 residues. The CDR3, as DNA: TGTGCCAGTAACAAGGGAAGGACAGAGAATGGAAACACCATATATTTT. Translating it yields CASNKGRTENGNTIYF.

The rearrangement joins TRBV29-1 to TRBJ1-2; TRBD1 aligns across 7 bases. V dropped 5 bases and J dropped 3; count of bases not matched to a gene: 3. CDR1 and CDR2 from the germline V gene are SQVTM and ANQGSEA. The CDR3 is 12 residues long. The CDR3 nucleotides are TGCAGCGTTATTGGGACAGACTATGGCTACACCTTC. Protein: CSVIGTDYGYTF.

V usage is TRBV27 and J usage is TRBJ2-7; tentative D call: TRBD1 (6 bases). Germline V gene sequence: CDR1 MNHEY, CDR2 SMNVEV (reference sequence). The ends were cut back, 5 bases at V and 0 bases at J, with 20 bases in the middle. This CDR3 contains 17 residues. The CDR3 DNA is TGTGCCAGCAGTCCCTACCAAACAGGGATCCGCTCCTACGAGCAGTACTTC. Translation: CASSPYQTGIRSYEQYF.

This clone was picked up a small number of times. V usage is TRBV7-9 and J usage is TRBJ2-3; 13 positions match TRBD2. V shed 1 base and J 3 bases; nucleotides not matched to a gene: 1. Looked up from germline, CDR1 is SEHNR and CDR2 is FQNEAQ (reference sequence). The CDR3 is 16 residues long. This chain's CDR3 is CASSLVLAGGTDTQYF. CDR3 in DNA: TGTGCCAGCAGCTTAGTACTAGCGGGGGGGACAGATACGCAGTATTTT.

This clone occurred once. This chain connects TRBV2 to TRBJ1-1; D unclear. Germline V lookup: CDR1 SNHLY, CDR2 FYNNEI. V shed 8 bases and J shed 6 bases, with 16 bases lying between them. The CDR3 has 13 amino acids. In DNA form, the CDR3 reads TGTGCCAGCCTGGAGTCCTTCTCCTCTGAAGCTTTCTTT. This codes for CASLESFSSEAFF. The entire variable domain, with the rest obtained from reference TRBV2 and TRBJ1-1, is as follows: EPEVTQTPSHQVTQMGQEVILRCVPISNHLYFYWYRQILGQKVEFLVSFYNNEISEKSEIFDDQFSVERPDGSNFTLKIRSTKLEDSAMYFCASLESFSSEAFFGQGTRLTVV.

The chain couples TRBV27 to TRBJ2-1; TRBD1 matches 8 bases. Germline values: CDR1 MNHEY, CDR2 SMNVEV (reference sequence). The CDR3 runs 12 residues. Losses at the gene ends were 3 bases for V and 12 bases for J; bases not matched to a gene: 4. The CDR3 nucleotides are TGTGCCAGCAGTTTGATCGGACAGGGGCAGTTCTTC. It specifies CASSLIGQGQFF.

The V gene is TRBV6-6, the J gene TRBJ2-1, with no clear D. V was trimmed by 2 bases and J by 6 bases, leaving 11 bases between them. The CDR3 covers 14 residues. Per the germline V gene, CDR1 is MNHNY and CDR2 is SVGAGI (reference sequence). The CDR3 sequence is CASSYSETVNEQFF. The CDR3 DNA sequence: TGTGCCAGCAGTTACAGTGAAACGGTCAATGAGCAGTTCTTC.

This chain uses TRBV19 with TRBJ1-2; the match to TRBD1 covers 7 bases. The CDR3 spans 14 residues. Germline V gives CDR1 LNHDA, CDR2 SQIVND (reference sequence). Trimming took 6 bases from V and 7 from J; bases not matched to a gene: 11. CDR3 nucleotides: TGTGCCAGTAGCAGACAGGGAGGTTTTGGTGGCTACACCTTC. Residues: CASSRQGGFGGYTF.

A few counts support this clone. In the same sample, other DNA sequences code for this CDR3. V is TRBV3-1 (or the pseudogene TRBV3-2) and J is TRBJ2-5, with D uncertain. The V gene's germline CDR1 is LGHDT and CDR2 YNNKEL (reference sequence). The CDR3 sequence is 11 residues long. V lost 4 bases and J 4 bases, leaving 4 bases between the germline ends. The CDR3 DNA follows: TGTGCCAGCAGCCGAGGAGAGACCCAGTACTTC. It translates to CASSRGETQYF.

This chain links TRBV18 with TRBJ2-1; TRBD1 matches at 11 bases. Trimming took 3 bases from V and 10 from J; bases not matched to a gene: 11. This CDR3 comprises 16 residues. Germline V gives CDR1 KGHSH, CDR2 LQKENI. This CDR3 is CASSPTNGQGAREQFF. The CDR3 bases are TGTGCCAGCTCACCGACGAACGGACAGGGGGCGCGGGAGCAGTTCTTC.

J is TRBJ1-2 and V is TRBV6-4; D remains ambiguous. V lost 2 bases to trimming and J lost 8 bases, with 9 bases between them. The CDR3 is 12 residues long. Looked up from germline, CDR1 is MRHNA and CDR2 is SNTAGT. DNA of the CDR3: TGTGCCAGCAGTGACCGTACAACGGGCTACACCTTC. It yields the protein CASSDRTTGYTF.

The V gene is TRBV18, the J gene TRBJ1-1; the D is unclear. The germline V and J ends were trimmed by 5 bases and 1 base, with 11 bases remaining between them. This CDR3 spans 14 amino acids. Germline lookup yields CDR1 KGHSH and CDR2 LQKENI. The CDR3 spells CASSSPTENTEAFF. Here the CDR3 DNA reads TGTGCCAGCTCATCTCCCACAGAGAACACTGAAGCTTTCTTT. Filled out from reference TRBV18 and TRBJ1-1, the complete variable domain reads NAGVMQNPRHLVRRRGQEARLRCSPMKGHSHVYWYRQLPEEGLKFMVYLQKENIIDESGMPKERFSAEFPKEGPSILRIQQVVRGDSAAYFCASSSPTENTEAFFGQGTRLTVV.

The rearrangement uses TRBV18 and TRBJ2-2, with D unresolved. The V end lost 3 bases, the J end lost 0 bases, and 5 bases lay between the germline ends. CDR3 length: 14 amino acids. Germline-derived CDR1 and CDR2 are KGHSH and LQKENI. Here the CDR3 reads CASSPPTNTGELFF. As DNA, the CDR3 is TGTGCCAGCTCACCCCCCACGAACACCGGGGAGCTGTTTTTT.

As concerns this clone: Germline and junction disagree at one end, which may indicate a read error. In the same sample, other DNA sequences code for this CDR3. V gene TRBV2 combines with J gene TRBJ1-1; no definite D call. The CDR3 loop spans 13 amino acids. Germline-derived CDR1 and CDR2 are SNHLY and FYNNEI. CDR3 DNA: TGCGCCAGCAGTGGTGAGGTAGGCACTGAAGCTTTCTTT. Its protein product is CASSGEVGTEAFF.